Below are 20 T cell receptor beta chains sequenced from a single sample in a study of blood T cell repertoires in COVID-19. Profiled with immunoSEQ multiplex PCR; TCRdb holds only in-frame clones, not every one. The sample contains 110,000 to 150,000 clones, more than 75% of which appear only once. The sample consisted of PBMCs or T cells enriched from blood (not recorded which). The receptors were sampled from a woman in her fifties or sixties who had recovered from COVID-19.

CDR3 sequence: CASSLEGAGAQPQHF. CDR3 nucleotides: TGTGCCAGCAGCCTCGAGGGGGCCGGAGCTCAGCCCCAGCATTTT. The chain is built from TRBV4-2 and TRBJ1-5; 7 bases fit TRBD1. The CDR3 runs 15 residues. Trimming at V came to 4 bases and at J to 6 bases, leaving 9 bases not matched to a gene. CDR1 is LGHNA and CDR2 is YNFKEQ in the germline V gene.

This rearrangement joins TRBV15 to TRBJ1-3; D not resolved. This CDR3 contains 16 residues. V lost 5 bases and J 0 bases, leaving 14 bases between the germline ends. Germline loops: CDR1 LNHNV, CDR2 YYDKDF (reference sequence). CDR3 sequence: CATSPRMSLSGNTIYF. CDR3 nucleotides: TGTGCCACCAGCCCCCGTATGTCACTCTCTGGAAACACCATATATTTT.

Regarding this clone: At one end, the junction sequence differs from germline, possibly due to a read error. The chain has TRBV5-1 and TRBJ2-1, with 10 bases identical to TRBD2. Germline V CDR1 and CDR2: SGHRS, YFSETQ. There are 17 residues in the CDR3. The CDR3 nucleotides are TGCGCTAGCAGCCCAAGGTATAGCGGGGGGCCATACAATGAGCAGTTCTTC. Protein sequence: CASSPRYSGGPYNEQFF.

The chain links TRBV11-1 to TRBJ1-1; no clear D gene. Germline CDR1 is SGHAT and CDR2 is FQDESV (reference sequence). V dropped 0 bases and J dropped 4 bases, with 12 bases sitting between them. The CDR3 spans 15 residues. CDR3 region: CASSLALRETTEAFF. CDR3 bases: TGTGCCAGCAGCTTAGCCCTCCGGGAGACCACTGAAGCTTTCTTT.

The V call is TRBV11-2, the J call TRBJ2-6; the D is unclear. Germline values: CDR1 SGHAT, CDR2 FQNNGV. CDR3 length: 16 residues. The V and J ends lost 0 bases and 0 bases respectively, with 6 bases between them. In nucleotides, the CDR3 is TGTGCCAGCAGCTTAGACAGGTTCTCTGGGGCCAACGTCCTGACTTTC. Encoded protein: CASSLDRFSGANVLTF.

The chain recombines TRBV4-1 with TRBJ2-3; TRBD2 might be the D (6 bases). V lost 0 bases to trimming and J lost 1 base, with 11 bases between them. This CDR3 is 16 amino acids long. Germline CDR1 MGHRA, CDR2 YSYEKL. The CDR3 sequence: CASSQDGLPGTDTQYF. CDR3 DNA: TGCGCCAGCAGCCAAGATGGACTACCGGGCACAGATACGCAGTATTTT.

The CDR3 region has the DNA TGTGCCAGCTCACCTGGGAGTTCCTACGAGCAGTACGTC. Encoded protein: CASSPGSSYEQYV. The V call is TRBV18, the J call TRBJ2-7; TRBD2 might be the D (5 bases). Deletions cut 3 bases from V and 1 base from J, with 7 bases between. The CDR3 extends over 13 amino acids. Germline-derived CDR1 and CDR2 are KGHSH and LQKENI.

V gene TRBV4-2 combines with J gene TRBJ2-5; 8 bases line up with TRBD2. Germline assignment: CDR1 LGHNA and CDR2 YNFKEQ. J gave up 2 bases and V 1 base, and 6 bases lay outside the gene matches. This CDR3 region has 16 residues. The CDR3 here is CASSQGTSGGQETQYF. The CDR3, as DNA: TGTGCCAGCAGCCAAGGCACCAGCGGGGGACAAGAGACCCAGTACTTC.

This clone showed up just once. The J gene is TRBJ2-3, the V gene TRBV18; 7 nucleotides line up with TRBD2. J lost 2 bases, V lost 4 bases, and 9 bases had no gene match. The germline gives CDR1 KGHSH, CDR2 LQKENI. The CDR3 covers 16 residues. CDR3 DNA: TGTGCCAGCTCACATTCCGGGGGGACGAACACAGATACGCAGTATTTT. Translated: CASSHSGGTNTDTQYF.

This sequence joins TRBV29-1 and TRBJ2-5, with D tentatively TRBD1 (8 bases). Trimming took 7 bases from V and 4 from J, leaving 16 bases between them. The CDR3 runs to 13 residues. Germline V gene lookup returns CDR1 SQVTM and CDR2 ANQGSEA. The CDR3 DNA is TGCAGCGGACAGGGGAGGGCCCTAGAGACCCAGTACTTC. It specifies CSGQGRALETQYF. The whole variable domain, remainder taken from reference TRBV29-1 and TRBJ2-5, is SAVISQKPSRDICQRGTSLTIQCQVDSQVTMMFWYRQQPGQSLTLIATANQGSEATYESGFVIDKFPISRPNLTFSTLTVSNMSPEDSSIYLCSGQGRALETQYFGPGTRLLVL.

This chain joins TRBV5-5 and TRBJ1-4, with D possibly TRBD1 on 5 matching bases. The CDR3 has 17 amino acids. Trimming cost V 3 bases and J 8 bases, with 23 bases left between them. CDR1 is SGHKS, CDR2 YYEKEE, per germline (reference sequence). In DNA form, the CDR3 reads TGTGCCAGCAGCTATTTCCCGGGACTCCAAACGGGGGAAAAACTGTTTTTT. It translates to CASSYFPGLQTGEKLFF.

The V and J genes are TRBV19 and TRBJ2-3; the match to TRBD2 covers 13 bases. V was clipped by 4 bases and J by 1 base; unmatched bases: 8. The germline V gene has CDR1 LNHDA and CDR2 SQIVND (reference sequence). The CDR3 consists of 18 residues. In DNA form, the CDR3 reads TGTGCCAGTAGTACCATCCGGACTAGCGGGGGCCGCACAGATACGCAGTATTTT. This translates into CASSTIRTSGGRTDTQYF.

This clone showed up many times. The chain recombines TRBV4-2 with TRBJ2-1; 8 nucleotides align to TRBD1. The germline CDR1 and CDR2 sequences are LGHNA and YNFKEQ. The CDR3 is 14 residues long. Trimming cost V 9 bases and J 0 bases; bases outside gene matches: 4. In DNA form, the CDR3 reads TGTGCCAGTACCGGGACAGGCTCCTACAATGAGCAGTTCTTC. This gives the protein CASTGTGSYNEQFF.

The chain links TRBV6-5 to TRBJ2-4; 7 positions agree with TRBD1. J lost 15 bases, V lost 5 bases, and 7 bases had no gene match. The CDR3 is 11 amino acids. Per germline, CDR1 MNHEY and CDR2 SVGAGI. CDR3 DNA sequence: TGTGCCAGCAGTCCCGGACAGGCCCTGTACTTC. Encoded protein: CASSPGQALYF.

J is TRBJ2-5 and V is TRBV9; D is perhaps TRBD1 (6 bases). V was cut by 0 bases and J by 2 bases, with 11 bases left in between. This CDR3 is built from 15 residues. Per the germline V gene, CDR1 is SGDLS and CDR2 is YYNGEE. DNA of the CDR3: TGTGCCAGCAGCGTAGAGGGGGAACTACAAGAGACCCAGTACTTC. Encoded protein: CASSVEGELQETQYF.

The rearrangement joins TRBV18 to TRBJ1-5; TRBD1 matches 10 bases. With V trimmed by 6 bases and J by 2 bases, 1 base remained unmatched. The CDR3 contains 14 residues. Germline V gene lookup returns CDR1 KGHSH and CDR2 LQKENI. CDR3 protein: CASSTGGGNQPQHF. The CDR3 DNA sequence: TGTGCCAGCTCGACAGGGGGCGGCAATCAGCCCCAGCATTTT.

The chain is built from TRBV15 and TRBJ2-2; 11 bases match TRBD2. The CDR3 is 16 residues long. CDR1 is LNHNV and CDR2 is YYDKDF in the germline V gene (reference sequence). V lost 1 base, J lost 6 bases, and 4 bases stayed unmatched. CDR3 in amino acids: CATSRVLAGEAGELFF. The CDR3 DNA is TGTGCCACCAGCAGAGTACTAGCGGGGGAGGCCGGGGAGCTGTTTTTT.

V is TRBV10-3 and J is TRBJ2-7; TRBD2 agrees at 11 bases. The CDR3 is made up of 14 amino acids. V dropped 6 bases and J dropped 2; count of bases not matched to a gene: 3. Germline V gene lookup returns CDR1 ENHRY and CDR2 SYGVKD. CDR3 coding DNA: TGTGCCATCAGAGCTAGCGGGGGGACCTACGAGCAGTACTTC. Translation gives CAIRASGGTYEQYF.

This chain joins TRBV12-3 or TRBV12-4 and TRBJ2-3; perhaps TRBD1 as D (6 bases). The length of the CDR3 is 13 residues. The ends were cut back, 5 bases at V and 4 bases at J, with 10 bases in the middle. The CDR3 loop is CASSPEGADTQYF. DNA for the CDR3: TGTGCCAGCAGTCCCGAGGGGGCAGATACGCAGTATTTT.

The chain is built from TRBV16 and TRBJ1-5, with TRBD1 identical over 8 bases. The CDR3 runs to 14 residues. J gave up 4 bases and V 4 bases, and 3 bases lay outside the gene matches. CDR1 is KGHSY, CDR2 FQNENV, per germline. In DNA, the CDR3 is TGTGCCAGCAGCCGAAGACAGGGGAATCAGCCCCAGCATTTT. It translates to CASSRRQGNQPQHF.